The 9 T cell receptor beta chains presented below share a single source sample, sequenced in a study of T cell responses to AZD1222 COVID-19 vaccine. Produced via immunoSEQ multiplex PCR; TCRdb's table is partial and in-frame only. The sample records some 150,000 clones, roughly nine tenths being singletons. The sample in question was peripheral blood, obtained 28 days after the second AZD1222 dose. The receptor source for this set is an adult who received the AZD1222 COVID-19 vaccine.

CDR3 region: CASSGYLAVSSGANVLTF. The CDR3 bases are TGTGCCAGCAGCGGATACTTGGCGGTGTCCTCTGGGGCCAACGTCCTGACTTTC. The V gene is TRBV5-4, the J gene TRBJ2-6, with D uncertain. The CDR3 extends over 18 amino acids. Looked up from germline, CDR1 is SGHNT and CDR2 is YYREEE (reference sequence). V shed 4 bases and J shed 0 bases, with 17 bases lying between them.

This clone was seen only a few times. The rearrangement uses TRBV21-1 and TRBJ1-2. TRBV21-1 is an annotated pseudogene. This CDR3 contains 15 residues. CDR3 amino acids: CASCNSGRYLYGYTF. Here the CDR3 DNA reads TGTGCCAGCTGTAACTCGGGGAGATACCTCTATGGCTACACCTTC.

This chain links TRBV6-2 or TRBV6-3 with TRBJ2-7, with D perhaps matching TRBD2 (5 bases). Germline CDR1 MNHEY, CDR2 SVGEGT. Trimming took 5 bases from V and 6 from J, leaving 17 bases between them. CDR3 size: 14 residues. This CDR3 is CASSPIREIGEQYF. CDR3 in DNA: TGTGCCAGCAGTCCCATAAGGGAGATCGGCGAGCAGTACTTC.

This chain connects TRBV2 to TRBJ2-7; 7 bases agree with TRBD1. The CDR3 runs to 14 residues. The germline gives CDR1 SNHLY, CDR2 FYNNEI. The junction had 3 bases not matched to a gene; V was cut back by 0 bases and J by 4 bases. This CDR3 reads CASSEAGQRYEQYF. In DNA, the CDR3 is TGTGCCAGCAGTGAAGCGGGACAGCGTTACGAGCAGTACTTC.

The V call is TRBV28, the J call TRBJ1-1; 7 bases match TRBD1. Trimming at V came to 5 bases and at J to 1 base, leaving 4 bases not matched to a gene. The germline V gene encodes CDR1 MDHEN and CDR2 SYDVKM. The CDR3 contains 14 residues. The DNA of the CDR3 is TGTGCCAGCAGTCCAGGGGGATCGAACACTGAAGCTTTCTTT. This sequence encodes CASSPGGSNTEAFF.

CDR3 sequence: CASSLDAGPLFYGYTF. The CDR3 DNA follows: TGCGCCAGCAGCTTGGACGCCGGGCCCCTGTTTTATGGCTACACCTTC. V gene TRBV5-1 combines with J gene TRBJ1-2; D call uncertain. The germline V gene has CDR1 SGHRS and CDR2 YFSETQ. V shed 0 bases and J shed 5 bases, with 17 bases lying between them. The CDR3 runs to 16 residues.

This clone was seen a few times. The chain uses TRBV4-1 and TRBJ2-7, with 8 bases fitting TRBD1. The V segment lost 4 bases and the J segment 2 bases; nucleotides outside the gene matches: 7. CDR1 MGHRA and CDR2 YSYEKL come from the germline V gene. CDR3 length equals 15 residues. The CDR3: CASSLSGTGAYEQYF. The DNA for the CDR3 is TGCGCCAGCAGCCTTTCCGGGACAGGAGCCTACGAGCAGTACTTC.

The chain couples TRBV2 to TRBJ2-5; 15 nucleotides align to TRBD2. The J segment lost 4 bases and the V segment lost 6 bases, leaving 3 bases of the junction unmatched. The CDR3 extends over 15 amino acids. Germline lookup yields CDR1 SNHLY and CDR2 FYNNEI. In DNA, the CDR3 is TGTGCCAGCAGAAGGACTAGCGGGGGGGGAGAGACCCAGTACTTC. Encoded protein: CASRRTSGGGETQYF.

This chain links TRBV7-2 with TRBJ1-2; no firm D call. Trimming cost V 1 base and J 3 bases, with 15 bases left between them. Germline CDR1 SGHTA, CDR2 FQGNSA. The CDR3 runs to 16 residues. CDR3 nucleotides: TGTGCCAGCAGCTTAGACCCCTCGGGTGGGTACTATGGCTACACCTTC. Translated: CASSLDPSGGYYGYTF.